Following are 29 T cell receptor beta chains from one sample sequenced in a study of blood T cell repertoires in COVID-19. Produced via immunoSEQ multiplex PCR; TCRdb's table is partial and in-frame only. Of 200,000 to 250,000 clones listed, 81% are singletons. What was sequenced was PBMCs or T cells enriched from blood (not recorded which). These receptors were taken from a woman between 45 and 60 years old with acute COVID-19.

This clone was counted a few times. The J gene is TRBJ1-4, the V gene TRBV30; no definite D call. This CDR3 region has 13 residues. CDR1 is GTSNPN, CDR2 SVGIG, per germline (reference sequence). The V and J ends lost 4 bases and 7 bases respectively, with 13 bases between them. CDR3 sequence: CAWNNLAGEKLFF. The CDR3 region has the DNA TGTGCCTGGAACAATCTAGCGGGTGAAAAACTGTTTTTT.

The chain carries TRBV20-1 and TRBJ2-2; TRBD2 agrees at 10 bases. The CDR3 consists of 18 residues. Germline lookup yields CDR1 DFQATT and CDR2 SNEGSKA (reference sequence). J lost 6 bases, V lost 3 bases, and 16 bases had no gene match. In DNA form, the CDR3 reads TGCAGTGCTAGTGGCTCGATCGGGACTAGCGAGAGTGCCGGGGAGCTGTTTTTT. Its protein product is CSASGSIGTSESAGELFF.

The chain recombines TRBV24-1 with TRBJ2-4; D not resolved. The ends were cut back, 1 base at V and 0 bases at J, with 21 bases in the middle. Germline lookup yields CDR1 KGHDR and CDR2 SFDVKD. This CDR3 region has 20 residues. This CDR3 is CATSDFPLVLVLLAKNIQYF. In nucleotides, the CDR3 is TGTGCCACCAGTGATTTCCCTTTAGTTTTAGTACTACTAGCCAAAAACATTCAGTACTTC.

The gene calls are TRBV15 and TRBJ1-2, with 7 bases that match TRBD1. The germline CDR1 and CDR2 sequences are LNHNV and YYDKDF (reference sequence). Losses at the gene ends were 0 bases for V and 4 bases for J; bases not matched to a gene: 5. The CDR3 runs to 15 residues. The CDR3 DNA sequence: TGTGCCACCAGCAGAGAGCAGACAGGGATCTATGGCTACACCTTC. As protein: CATSREQTGIYGYTF. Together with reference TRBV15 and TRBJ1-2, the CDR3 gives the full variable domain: DAMVIQNPRYQVTQFGKPVTLSCSQTLNHNVMYWYQQKSSQAPKLLFHYYDKDFNNEADTPDNFQSRRPNTSFCFLDIRSPGLGDTAMYLCATSREQTGIYGYTFGSGTRLTVV.

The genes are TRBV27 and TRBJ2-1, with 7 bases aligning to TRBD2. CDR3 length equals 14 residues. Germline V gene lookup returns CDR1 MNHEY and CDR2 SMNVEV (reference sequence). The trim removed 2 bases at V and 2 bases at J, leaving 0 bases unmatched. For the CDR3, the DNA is TGTGCCAGCAGTTTAGGGGGGGCCTACAATGAGCAGTTCTTC. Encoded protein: CASSLGGAYNEQFF.

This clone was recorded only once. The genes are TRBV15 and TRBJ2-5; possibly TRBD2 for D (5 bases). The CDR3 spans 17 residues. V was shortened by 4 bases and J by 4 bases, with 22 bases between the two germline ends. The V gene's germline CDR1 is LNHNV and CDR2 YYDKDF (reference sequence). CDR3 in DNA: TGTGCCACCAGCAAGAGTTCTAGGGAGCCGATTCTAGAGACCCAGTACTTC. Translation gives CATSKSSREPILETQYF.

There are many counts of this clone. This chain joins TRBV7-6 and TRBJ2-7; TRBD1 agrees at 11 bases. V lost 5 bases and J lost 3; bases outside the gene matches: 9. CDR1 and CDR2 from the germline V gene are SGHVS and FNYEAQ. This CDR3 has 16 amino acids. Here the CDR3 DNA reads TGTGCCAGCAGCCCCCGGACAGGGGGCGTATTCTACGAGCAGTACTTC. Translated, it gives CASSPRTGGVFYEQYF.

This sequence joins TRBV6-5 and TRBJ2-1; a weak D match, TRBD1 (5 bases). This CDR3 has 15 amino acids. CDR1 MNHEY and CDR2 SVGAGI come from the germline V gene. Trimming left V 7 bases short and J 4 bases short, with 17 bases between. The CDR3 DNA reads TGTGCCAGCACCACACGTCAGGGTGGGTACAATGAGCAGTTCTTC. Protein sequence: CASTTRQGGYNEQFF.

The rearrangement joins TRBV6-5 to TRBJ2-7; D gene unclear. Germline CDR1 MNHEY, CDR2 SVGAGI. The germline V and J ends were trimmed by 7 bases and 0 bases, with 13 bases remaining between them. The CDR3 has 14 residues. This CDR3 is CASTARWASYEQYF. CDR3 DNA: TGTGCCAGCACCGCCCGTTGGGCCTCCTACGAGCAGTACTTC.

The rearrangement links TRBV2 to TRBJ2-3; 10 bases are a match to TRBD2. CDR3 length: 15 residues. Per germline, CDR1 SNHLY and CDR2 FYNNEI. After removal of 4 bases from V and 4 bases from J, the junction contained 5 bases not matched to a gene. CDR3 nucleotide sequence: TGTGCCAGCAGTGCCCCTAGCGGGGGCGCAGATACGCAGTATTTT. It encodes CASSAPSGGADTQYF. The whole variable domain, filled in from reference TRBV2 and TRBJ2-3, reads EPEVTQTPSHQVTQMGQEVILRCVPISNHLYFYWYRQILGQKVEFLVSFYNNEISEKSEIFDDQFSVERPDGSNFTLKIRSTKLEDSAMYFCASSAPSGGADTQYFGPGTRLTVL.

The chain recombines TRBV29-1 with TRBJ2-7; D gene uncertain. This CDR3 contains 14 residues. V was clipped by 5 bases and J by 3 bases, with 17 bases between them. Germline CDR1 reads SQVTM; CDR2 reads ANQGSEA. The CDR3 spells CSVKITEANYEQYF. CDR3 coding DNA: TGCAGCGTTAAGATAACAGAAGCCAACTACGAGCAGTACTTC.

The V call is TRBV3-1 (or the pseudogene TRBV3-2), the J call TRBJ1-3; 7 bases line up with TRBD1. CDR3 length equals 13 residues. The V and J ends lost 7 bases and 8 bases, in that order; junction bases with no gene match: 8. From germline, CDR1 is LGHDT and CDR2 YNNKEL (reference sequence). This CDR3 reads CASTESTGYTIYF. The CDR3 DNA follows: TGTGCCAGCACCGAATCGACAGGGTACACCATATATTTT.

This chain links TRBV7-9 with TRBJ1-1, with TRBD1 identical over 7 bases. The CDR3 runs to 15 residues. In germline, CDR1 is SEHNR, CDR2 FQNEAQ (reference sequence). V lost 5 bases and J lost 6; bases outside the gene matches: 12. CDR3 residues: CASSLRQGRGSEAFF. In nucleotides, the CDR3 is TGTGCCAGCAGCCTCCGACAGGGAAGAGGATCTGAAGCTTTCTTT.

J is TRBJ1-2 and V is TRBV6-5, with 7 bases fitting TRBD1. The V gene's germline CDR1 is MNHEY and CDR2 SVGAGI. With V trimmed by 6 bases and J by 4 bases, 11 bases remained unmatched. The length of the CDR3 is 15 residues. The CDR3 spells CASRPIQGSSYGYTF. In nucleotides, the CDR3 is TGTGCCAGCAGGCCAATACAGGGGTCGAGCTATGGCTACACCTTC.

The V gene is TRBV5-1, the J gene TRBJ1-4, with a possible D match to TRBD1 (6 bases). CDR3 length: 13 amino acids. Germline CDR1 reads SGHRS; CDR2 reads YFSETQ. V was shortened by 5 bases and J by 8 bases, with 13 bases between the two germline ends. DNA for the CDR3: TGCGCCAGCAGTGGGGGGGGCGACGAAAAACTGTTTTTT. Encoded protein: CASSGGGDEKLFF. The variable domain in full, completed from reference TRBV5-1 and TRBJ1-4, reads KAGVTQTPRYLIKTRGQQVTLSCSPISGHRSVSWYQQTPGQGLQFLFEYFSETQRNKGNFPGRFSGRQFSNSRSEMNVSTLELGDSALYLCASSGGGDEKLFFGSGTQLSVL.

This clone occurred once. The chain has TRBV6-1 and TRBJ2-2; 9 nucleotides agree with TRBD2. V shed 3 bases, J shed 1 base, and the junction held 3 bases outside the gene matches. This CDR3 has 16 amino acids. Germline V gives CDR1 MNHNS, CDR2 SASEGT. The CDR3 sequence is CASSERLAVNTGELFF. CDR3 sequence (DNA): TGTGCCAGCAGTGAGCGACTAGCGGTGAACACCGGGGAGCTGTTTTTT.

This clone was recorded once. DNA for the CDR3: TGTGCCAGCAGCTTCGGGACAACCGGAAACACCATATATTTT. It encodes CASSFGTTGNTIYF. The J gene is TRBJ1-3, the V gene TRBV11-2, with D tentatively TRBD1 (6 bases). The CDR3 has 14 amino acids. Germline CDR1 SGHAT, CDR2 FQNNGV. Deletions cut 3 bases from V and 4 bases from J, with 10 bases between.

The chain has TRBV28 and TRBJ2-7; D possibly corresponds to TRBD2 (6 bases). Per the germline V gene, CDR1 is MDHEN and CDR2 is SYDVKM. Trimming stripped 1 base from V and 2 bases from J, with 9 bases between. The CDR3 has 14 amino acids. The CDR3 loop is CASSLLEGAYEQYF. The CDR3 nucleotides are TGTGCCAGCAGTTTATTGGAGGGAGCCTACGAGCAGTACTTC.

This CDR3 is CASSEGGGGPLLSQPQHF. DNA for the CDR3: TGTGCCAGCAGTGAAGGAGGTGGAGGACCCTTGCTGAGTCAGCCCCAGCATTTT. This chain joins TRBV2 and TRBJ1-5; D unclear. This CDR3 has 18 amino acids. Germline V gene lookup returns CDR1 SNHLY and CDR2 FYNNEI. V dropped 1 base and J dropped 6 bases, with 22 bases sitting between them.

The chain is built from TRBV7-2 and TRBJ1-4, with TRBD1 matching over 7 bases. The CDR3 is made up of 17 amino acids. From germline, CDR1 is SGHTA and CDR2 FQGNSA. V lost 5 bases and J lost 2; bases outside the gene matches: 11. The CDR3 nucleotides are TGTGCCAGCAGCCCTCGACAGGGATTTATGACTAATGAAAAACTGTTTTTT. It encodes CASSPRQGFMTNEKLFF.

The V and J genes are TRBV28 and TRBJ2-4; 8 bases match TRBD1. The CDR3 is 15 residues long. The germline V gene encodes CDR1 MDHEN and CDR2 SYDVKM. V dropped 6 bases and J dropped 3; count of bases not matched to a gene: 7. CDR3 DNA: TGTGCCAGCAGCCCCAGGGGGCAAGGCAAAAACATTCAGTACTTC. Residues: CASSPRGQGKNIQYF.

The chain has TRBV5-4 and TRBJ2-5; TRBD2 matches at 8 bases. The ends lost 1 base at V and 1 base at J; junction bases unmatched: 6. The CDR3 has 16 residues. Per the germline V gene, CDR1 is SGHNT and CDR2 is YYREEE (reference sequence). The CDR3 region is CASSLHTGGPQETQYF. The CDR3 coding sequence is TGTGCCAGCAGCTTGCACACGGGGGGGCCCCAAGAGACCCAGTACTTC. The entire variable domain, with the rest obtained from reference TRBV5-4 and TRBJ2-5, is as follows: ETGVTQSPTHLIKTRGQQVTLRCSSQSGHNTVSWYQQALGQGPQFIFQYYREEENGRGNFPPRFSGLQFPNYSSELNVNALELDDSALYLCASSLHTGGPQETQYFGPGTRLLVL.

CDR3 in DNA: TGTGCCAGCAGCTTACAGGCAAGCCCCACAGATACGCAGTATTTT. Protein sequence: CASSLQASPTDTQYF. V is TRBV7-2 and J is TRBJ2-3; D uncertain. The length of the CDR3 is 15 residues. With 2 bases removed from V and 2 bases from J, the gap between germline ends came to 11 bases. Germline V gene data show CDR1 as SGHTA and CDR2 as FQGNSA.

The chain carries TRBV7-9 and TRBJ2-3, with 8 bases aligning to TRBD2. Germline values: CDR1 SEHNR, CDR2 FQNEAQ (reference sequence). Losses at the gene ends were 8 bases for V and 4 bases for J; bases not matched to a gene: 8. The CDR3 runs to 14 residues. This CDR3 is CASASGGPADTQYF. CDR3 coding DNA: TGTGCCAGCGCGTCGGGAGGGCCAGCAGATACGCAGTATTTT. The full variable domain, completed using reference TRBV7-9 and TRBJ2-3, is DTGVSQNPRHKITKRGQNVTFRCDPISEHNRLYWYRQTLGQGPEFLTYFQNEAQLEKSRLLSDRFSAERPKGSFSTLEIQRTEQGDSAMYLCASASGGPADTQYFGPGTRLTVL.

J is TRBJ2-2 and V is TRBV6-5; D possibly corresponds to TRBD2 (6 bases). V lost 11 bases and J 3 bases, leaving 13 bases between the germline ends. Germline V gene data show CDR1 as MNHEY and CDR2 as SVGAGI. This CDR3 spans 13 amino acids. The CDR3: CAGGQGYTGELFF. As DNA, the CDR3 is TGTGCCGGAGGGCAAGGTTACACCGGGGAGCTGTTTTTT.

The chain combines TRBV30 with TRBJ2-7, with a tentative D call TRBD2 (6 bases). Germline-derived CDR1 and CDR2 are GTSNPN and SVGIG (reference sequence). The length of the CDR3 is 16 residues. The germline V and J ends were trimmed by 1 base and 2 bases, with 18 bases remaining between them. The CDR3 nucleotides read TGTGCCTGGAGTGAGTTTCCGCGGAGGGGTCCCTACGAGCAGTACTTC. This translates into CAWSEFPRRGPYEQYF. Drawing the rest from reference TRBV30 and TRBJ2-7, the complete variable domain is SQTIHQWPATLVQPVGSPLSLECTVEGTSNPNLYWYRQAAGRGLQLLFYSVGIGQISSEVPQNLSASRPQDRQFILSSKKLLLSDSGFYLCAWSEFPRRGPYEQYFGPGTRLTVT.

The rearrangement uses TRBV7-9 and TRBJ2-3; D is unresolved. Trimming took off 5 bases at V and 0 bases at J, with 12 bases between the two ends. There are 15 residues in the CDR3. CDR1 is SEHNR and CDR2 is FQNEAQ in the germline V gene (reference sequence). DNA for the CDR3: TGTGCCAGCAGCACCGCTGGCACGAGCACAGATACGCAGTATTTT. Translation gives CASSTAGTSTDTQYF.

Here the CDR3 DNA reads TGTGCCAGCAGTTCCACGCTTATCCGGACAGGGAGCTATGGCTACACCTTC. Encoded protein: CASSSTLIRTGSYGYTF. This chain joins TRBV28 and TRBJ1-2, with 8 bases fitting TRBD1. CDR3 length equals 17 residues. Germline V CDR1 and CDR2: MDHEN, SYDVKM. The trim removed 4 bases at V and 4 bases at J, leaving 14 bases unmatched.

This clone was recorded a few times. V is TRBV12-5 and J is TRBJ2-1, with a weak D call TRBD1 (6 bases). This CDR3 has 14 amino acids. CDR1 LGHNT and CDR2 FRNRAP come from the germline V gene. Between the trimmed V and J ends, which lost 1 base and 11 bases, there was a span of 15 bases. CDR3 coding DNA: TGTGCTAGTGGTTTGGCCGGACAGACCGTAAAGCAGTTCTTC. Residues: CASGLAGQTVKQFF.